These T cell receptor beta chains were read from a single sample in a study of cytomegalovirus exposure and HLA in healthy donors. Assay used: immunoSEQ multiplex PCR; TCRdb lists only in-frame clones, some missing. This sample yields more than 100,000 clones, of which 75% to 85% are seen a single time; under 2% belongs to the top ten. Sequencing was performed on PBMCs. The source is a female donor in good health and CMV-seropositive. The CDR3 runs from the conserved cysteine through the conserved F or W. Fields, in order: J gene, clone size, V gene, D gene, CDR3 protein, CDR3 DNA. The D gene is left open where the match is weak. Rows give clone size only sometimes, using once, few, many, or a class for an expanded clone.

J gene: TRBJ1-1; clone size: .; V gene: TRBV7-9; D gene: .; CDR3 protein: CASSLGTGEAFF; CDR3 DNA: TGTGCCAGCAGCTTGGGCACAGGGGAAGCTTTCTTT
J gene: TRBJ2-3; clone size: once; V gene: TRBV30; D gene: TRBD2; CDR3 protein: CAGGADTQYF; CDR3 DNA: TGTGCGGGAGGGGCGGATACGCAGTATTTT
J gene: TRBJ2-3; clone size: .; V gene: TRBV4-1; D gene: .; CDR3 protein: CASSPRLALTDTQYF; CDR3 DNA: TGCGCCAGCAGCCCCCGATTAGCCCTCACAGATACGCAGTATTTT
J gene: TRBJ1-4; clone size: .; V gene: TRBV4-1; D gene: TRBD1; CDR3 protein: CASSPQGYEKLFF; CDR3 DNA: TGCGCCAGCAGCCCACAGGGGTACGAAAAACTGTTTTTT
J gene: TRBJ1-6; clone size: .; V gene: TRBV6-6; D gene: .; CDR3 protein: CASTHKRASSPLHF; CDR3 DNA: TGTGCCAGCACACACAAACGAGCTAGCTCACCCCTCCACTTT
J gene: TRBJ2-5; clone size: few; V gene: TRBV18; D gene: TRBD2; CDR3 protein: CASSRVGGETQYF; CDR3 DNA: TGTGCCAGCTCACGCGTGGGAGGGGAGACCCAGTACTTC
J gene: TRBJ2-7; clone size: few; V gene: TRBV6-1; D gene: .; CDR3 protein: CASSLGGPSEQYF; CDR3 DNA: TGTGCCAGCAGCCTTGGAGGTCCGAGTGAGCAGTACTTC
J gene: TRBJ1-5; clone size: .; V gene: TRBV30; D gene: .; CDR3 protein: CAWTVGLGTSNQPQHF; CDR3 DNA: TGTGCCTGGACCGTCGGCCTGGGGACAAGCAATCAGCCCCAGCATTTT
J gene: TRBJ1-1; clone size: .; V gene: TRBV7-2; D gene: TRBD1; CDR3 protein: CASSSPGQHTEAFF; CDR3 DNA: TGTGCCAGCAGCTCCCCGGGACAGCACACTGAAGCTTTCTTT
J gene: TRBJ2-7; clone size: few; V gene: TRBV7-9; D gene: .; CDR3 protein: CASSINRDYHEQYF; CDR3 DNA: TGTGCCAGCAGCATAAACAGGGATTACCACGAGCAGTACTTC
J gene: TRBJ1-1; clone size: .; V gene: TRBV2; D gene: .; CDR3 protein: CASRPGFNTEAFF; CDR3 DNA: TGTGCCAGCAGGCCAGGGTTTAACACTGAAGCTTTCTTT
J gene: TRBJ2-7; clone size: .; V gene: TRBV19; D gene: .; CDR3 protein: CASGTGGGSYEQYF; CDR3 DNA: TGTGCCAGCGGGACAGGCGGGGGATCCTACGAGCAGTACTTC
J gene: TRBJ1-5; clone size: .; V gene: TRBV10-3; D gene: .; CDR3 protein: CAISESLRSEQPQHF; CDR3 DNA: TGTGCCATCAGTGAGTCTCTGAGGTCCGAACAGCCCCAGCATTTT
J gene: TRBJ2-7; clone size: .; V gene: TRBV28; D gene: TRBD2; CDR3 protein: CATRDRDYPSSYEQYF; CDR3 DNA: TGTGCCACACGTGATAGGGACTACCCATCCTCCTACGAGCAGTACTTC
J gene: TRBJ2-5; clone size: .; V gene: TRBV5-1; D gene: .; CDR3 protein: CASSPSQGRETQYF; CDR3 DNA: TGCGCCAGCAGCCCGTCACAGGGTCGGGAGACCCAGTACTTC
J gene: TRBJ2-7; clone size: .; V gene: TRBV5-5; D gene: TRBD1; CDR3 protein: CASSLVGTGDYEQYF; CDR3 DNA: TGTGCCAGCAGCTTGGTGGGGACAGGGGACTACGAGCAGTACTTC
J gene: TRBJ1-6; clone size: .; V gene: TRBV19; D gene: .; CDR3 protein: CASSYQGNSPLHF; CDR3 DNA: TGTGCCAGTAGTTACCAGGGAAATTCACCCCTCCACTTT
J gene: TRBJ2-1; clone size: .; V gene: TRBV18; D gene: .; CDR3 protein: CASSPTRGSYNEQFF; CDR3 DNA: TGTGCCAGCTCACCTACAAGGGGCTCCTACAATGAGCAGTTCTTC
J gene: TRBJ1-5; clone size: .; V gene: TRBV6-6; D gene: .; CDR3 protein: CASSYQRFNQPQHF; CDR3 DNA: TGTGCCAGCAGTTACCAGCGTTTCAATCAGCCCCAGCATTTT
J gene: TRBJ2-2; clone size: .; V gene: TRBV30; D gene: .; CDR3 protein: CAWSVTRGTGTGELFF; CDR3 DNA: TGTGCCTGGAGTGTAACGCGGGGCACAGGCACCGGGGAGCTGTTTTTT
J gene: TRBJ1-5; clone size: few; V gene: TRBV15; D gene: .; CDR3 protein: CATSRDGGVSQPQHF; CDR3 DNA: TGTGCCACCAGCAGAGATGGAGGGGTAAGTCAGCCCCAGCATTTT
J gene: TRBJ1-3; clone size: .; V gene: TRBV2; D gene: TRBD1; CDR3 protein: CASSTQGLGGNTIYF; CDR3 DNA: TGTGCCAGCAGTACACAGGGGCTGGGTGGAAACACCATATATTTT
J gene: TRBJ2-5; clone size: .; V gene: TRBV6-6; D gene: .; CDR3 protein: CASSNGQRETQYF; CDR3 DNA: TGTGCCAGCAGTAACGGACAGCGGGAGACCCAGTACTTC
J gene: TRBJ2-5; clone size: .; V gene: TRBV4-1; D gene: TRBD2; CDR3 protein: CASKKGTSERGYKETQYF; CDR3 DNA: TGCGCCAGCAAGAAAGGGACTAGCGAGCGGGGGTATAAAGAGACCCAGTACTTC
J gene: TRBJ1-2; clone size: .; V gene: TRBV5-8; D gene: .; CDR3 protein: CASSPRYGYTF; CDR3 DNA: TGTGCCAGCAGCCCTCGTTATGGCTACACCTTC
J gene: TRBJ1-5; clone size: .; V gene: TRBV10-2; D gene: TRBD1; CDR3 protein: CASSEYRGQDQPQHF; CDR3 DNA: TGCGCCAGCAGTGAGTACAGGGGGCAGGATCAGCCCCAGCATTTT
J gene: TRBJ2-1; clone size: .; V gene: TRBV4-1; D gene: .; CDR3 protein: CASSPLYSGSYNEQFF; CDR3 DNA: TGCGCCAGCAGCCCTCTGTATAGCGGCTCCTACAATGAGCAGTTCTTC
J gene: TRBJ2-3; clone size: .; V gene: TRBV9; D gene: TRBD2; CDR3 protein: CASSVAVSSGGADTQYF; CDR3 DNA: TGTGCCAGCAGCGTAGCTGTTTCTAGCGGGGGGGCAGATACGCAGTATTTT
J gene: TRBJ2-3; clone size: .; V gene: TRBV30; D gene: .; CDR3 protein: CAWSVGGATDTQYF; CDR3 DNA: TGTGCCTGGAGTGTGGGGGGAGCTACAGATACGCAGTATTTT
J gene: TRBJ2-1; clone size: .; V gene: TRBV4-2; D gene: TRBD2; CDR3 protein: CASSLSSGNYNEQFF; CDR3 DNA: TGTGCCAGCAGCCTATCTAGCGGAAACTACAATGAGCAGTTCTTC
J gene: TRBJ2-3; clone size: .; V gene: TRBV4-1; D gene: TRBD2; CDR3 protein: CASSHLAGPSTDTQYF; CDR3 DNA: TGCGCCAGCAGCCATCTAGCGGGACCCTCCACAGATACGCAGTATTTT
J gene: TRBJ2-1; clone size: .; V gene: TRBV2; D gene: TRBD2; CDR3 protein: CASIWASGDNEQFF; CDR3 DNA: TGTGCCAGCATCTGGGCTAGCGGGGACAATGAGCAGTTCTTC